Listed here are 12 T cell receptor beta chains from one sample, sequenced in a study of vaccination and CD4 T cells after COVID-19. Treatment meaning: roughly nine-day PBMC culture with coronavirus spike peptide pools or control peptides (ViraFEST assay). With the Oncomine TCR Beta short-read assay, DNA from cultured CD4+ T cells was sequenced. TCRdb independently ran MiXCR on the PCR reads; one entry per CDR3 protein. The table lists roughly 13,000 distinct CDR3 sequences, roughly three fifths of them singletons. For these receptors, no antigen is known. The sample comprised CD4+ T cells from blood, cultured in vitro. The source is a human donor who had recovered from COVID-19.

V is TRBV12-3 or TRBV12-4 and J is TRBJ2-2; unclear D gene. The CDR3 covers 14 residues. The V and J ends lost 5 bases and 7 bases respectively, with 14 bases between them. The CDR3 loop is CASSRFRQNGELFF. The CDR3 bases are TGTGCCAGCAGTCGCTTCCGGCAGAACGGGGAGCTGTTTTTT.

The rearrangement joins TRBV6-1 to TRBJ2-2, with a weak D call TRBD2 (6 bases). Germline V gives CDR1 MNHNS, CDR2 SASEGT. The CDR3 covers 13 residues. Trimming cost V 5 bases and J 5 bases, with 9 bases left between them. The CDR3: CASSLRGTGELFF. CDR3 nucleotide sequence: TGTGCCAGCAGTCTACGGGGGACCGGGGAGCTGTTTTTT.

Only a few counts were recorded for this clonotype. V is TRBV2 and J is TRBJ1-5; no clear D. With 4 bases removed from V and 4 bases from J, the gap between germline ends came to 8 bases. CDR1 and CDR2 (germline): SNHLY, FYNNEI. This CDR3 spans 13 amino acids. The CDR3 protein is CASSVSINQPQHF. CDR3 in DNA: TGTGCCAGCAGTGTATCCATAAATCAGCCCCAGCATTTT.

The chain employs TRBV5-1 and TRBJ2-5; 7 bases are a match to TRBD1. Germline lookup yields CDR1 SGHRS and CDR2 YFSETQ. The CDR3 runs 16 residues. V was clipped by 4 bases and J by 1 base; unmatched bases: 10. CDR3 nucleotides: TGCGCCAGCAGCACAGGTTCGGGACAGTTCCAAGAGACCCAGTACTTC. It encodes CASSTGSGQFQETQYF.

The CDR3, as DNA: TGTGCTAGTGGTTTGGTAGGGACTAGCGGGAGGGCAAATGAGCAGTTCTTC. It is translated as CASGLVGTSGRANEQFF. The chain carries TRBV12-5 and TRBJ2-1; 16 bases match TRBD2. CDR3 length: 17 residues. Germline CDR1 and CDR2: LGHNT and FRNRAP. V lost 0 bases to trimming and J lost 7 bases; unmatched junction nucleotides: 3.

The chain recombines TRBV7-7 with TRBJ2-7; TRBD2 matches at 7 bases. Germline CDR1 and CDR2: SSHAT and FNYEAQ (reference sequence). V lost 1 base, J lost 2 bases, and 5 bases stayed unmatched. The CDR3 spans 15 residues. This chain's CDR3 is CASSLGPSGTYEQYF. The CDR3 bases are TGTGCCAGCAGCTTAGGGCCTAGCGGTACCTACGAGCAGTACTTC.

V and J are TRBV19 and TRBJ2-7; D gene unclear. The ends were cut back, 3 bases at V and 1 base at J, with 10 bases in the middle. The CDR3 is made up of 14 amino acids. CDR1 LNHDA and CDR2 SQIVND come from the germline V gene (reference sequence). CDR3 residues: CASSIRDGSYEQYF. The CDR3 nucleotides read TGTGCCAGTAGTATTAGGGATGGGTCCTACGAGCAGTACTTC. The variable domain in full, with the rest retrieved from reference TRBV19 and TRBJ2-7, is DGGITQSPKYLFRKEGQNVTLSCEQNLNHDAMYWYRQDPGQGLRLIYYSQIVNDFQKGDIAEGYSVSREKKESFPLTVTSAQKNPTAFYLCASSIRDGSYEQYFGPGTRLTVT.

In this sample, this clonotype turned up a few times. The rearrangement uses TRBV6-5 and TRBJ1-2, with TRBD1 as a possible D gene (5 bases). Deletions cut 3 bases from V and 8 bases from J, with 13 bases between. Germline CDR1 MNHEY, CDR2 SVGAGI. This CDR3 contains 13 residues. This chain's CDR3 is CASSYPPGAGYTF. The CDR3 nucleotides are TGTGCCAGCAGTTATCCACCCGGGGCCGGCTACACCTTC.

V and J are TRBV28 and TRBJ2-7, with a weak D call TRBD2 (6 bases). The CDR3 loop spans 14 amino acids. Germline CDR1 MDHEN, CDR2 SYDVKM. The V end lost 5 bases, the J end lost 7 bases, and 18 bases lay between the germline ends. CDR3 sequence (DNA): TGTGCCAGCAGTACACCGGGAGAGAAAGGAGAGCAGTACTTC. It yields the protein CASSTPGEKGEQYF.

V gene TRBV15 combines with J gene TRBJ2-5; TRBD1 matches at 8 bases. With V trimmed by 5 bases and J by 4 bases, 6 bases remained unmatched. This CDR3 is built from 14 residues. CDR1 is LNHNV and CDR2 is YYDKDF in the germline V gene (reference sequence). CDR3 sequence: CATSSWTGRETQYF. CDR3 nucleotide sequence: TGTGCCACCAGCTCGTGGACAGGGCGAGAGACCCAGTACTTC.

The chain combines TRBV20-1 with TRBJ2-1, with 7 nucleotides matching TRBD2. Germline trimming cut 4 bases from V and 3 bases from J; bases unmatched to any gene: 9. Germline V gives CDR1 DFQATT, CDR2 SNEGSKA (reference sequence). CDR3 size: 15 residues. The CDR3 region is CSATESGNVYNEQFF. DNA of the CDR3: TGCAGTGCTACAGAAAGCGGGAACGTCTACAATGAGCAGTTCTTC.

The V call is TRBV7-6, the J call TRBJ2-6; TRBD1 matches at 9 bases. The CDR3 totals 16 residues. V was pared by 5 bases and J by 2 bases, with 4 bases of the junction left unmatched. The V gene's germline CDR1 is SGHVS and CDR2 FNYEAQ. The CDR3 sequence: CASSPRTGAGANVLTF. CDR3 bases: TGTGCCAGCAGCCCGCGGACAGGGGCTGGGGCCAACGTCCTGACTTTC.